This is a list of T cell receptor beta chains from one sample in a study of blood T cell repertoires in COVID-19. Using immunoSEQ multiplex PCR, the repertoire was profiled, and TCRdb retains in-frame clones only, with some absent. The sample has hundreds of thousands of clones, around nine tenths seen once. Sequenced input: peripheral blood. All receptors come from a woman aged 70 to 79 with COVID-19, enrolled during active disease. The CDR3 runs from the conserved cysteine through the conserved F or W. D genes are given only for firm matches. Some rows have no size entry. The others give once, few or many, or a class for an expanded clone.

>TRBJ1-2|TRBV7-9|.|.
CASTHTGTYNYGYTF
TGTGCCAGCACTCACACAGGGACGTACAACTATGGCTACACCTTC
>TRBJ2-2|TRBV7-2|TRBD2|.
CASTAGLAHTGELFF
TGTGCCAGCACCGCGGGACTAGCGCACACCGGGGAGCTGTTTTTT
>TRBJ1-6|TRBV11-2|TRBD1|once
CASSSEWTGGAGSPLHF
TGTGCCAGCAGCTCGGAATGGACAGGGGGCGCGGGTTCACCCCTCCACTTT
>TRBJ1-6|TRBV10-3|TRBD1|.
CATQGQSYSPLHF
TGTGCCACACAGGGGCAAAGTTATTCACCCCTCCACTTT
>TRBJ1-4|TRBV2|.|.
CASRNRAATNEKLFF
TGTGCCAGCAGAAACAGGGCAGCAACTAATGAAAAACTGTTTTTT
>TRBJ1-2|TRBV2|.|.
CASSEDGQYGYTF
TGTGCCAGCAGCGAAGACGGACAGTATGGCTACACCTTC
>TRBJ1-5|TRBV15|.|.
CATSRDWQGWGMDNQPQHF
TGTGCCACCAGCAGAGATTGGCAGGGCTGGGGTATGGACAATCAGCCCCAGCATTTT
>TRBJ1-5|TRBV19|.|.
CASSINGGGQQPQHF
TGTGCCAGTAGTATAAATGGCGGGGGGCAGCAGCCCCAGCATTTT
>TRBJ2-1|TRBV24-1|TRBD1|.
CATSDPTGVNEQFF
TGTGCCACCAGTGACCCGACAGGGGTCAATGAGCAGTTCTTC
>TRBJ2-5|TRBV11-2|TRBD2|.
CASSPGLAGGPGQETQYF
TGTGCCAGCAGCCCCGGACTAGCGGGGGGGCCGGGCCAAGAGACCCAGTACTTC
>TRBJ1-4|TRBV18|.|.
CASSQQGQDEKLFF
TGTGCCAGCTCACAGCAGGGTCAGGATGAAAAACTGTTTTTT
>TRBJ2-1|TRBV5-1|TRBD2|.
CASSLNGGAGNEQFF
TGCGCCAGCAGCTTGAACGGGGGGGCCGGGAATGAGCAGTTCTTC
>TRBJ1-5|TRBV2|TRBD1|.
CASSRTGTWNQPQHF
TGTGCCAGCAGTCGGACAGGGACTTGGAATCAGCCCCAGCATTTT
>TRBJ1-2|TRBV28|.|.
CATCSDRLYGYTF
TGTGCCACCTGCTCCGACAGGCTCTATGGCTACACCTTC
>TRBJ2-7|TRBV2|.|.
CASSGGGFYEQYF
TGTGCCAGCAGTGGAGGAGGTTTCTACGAGCAGTACTTC
>TRBJ1-1|TRBV7-9|.|.
CASSLAGNTEAFF
TGTGCCAGCAGCTTAGCCGGGAACACTGAAGCTTTCTTT
>TRBJ1-2|TRBV24-1|.|once
CATSDLALDYGYTF
TGTGCCACCAGTGATTTAGCCCTGGACTATGGCTACACCTTC
>TRBJ2-7|TRBV7-2|TRBD1|.
CASTRDRGPYEQYF
TGTGCCAGCACCCGGGACAGGGGTCCCTACGAGCAGTACTTC
>TRBJ2-7|TRBV7-2|TRBD2|.
CASRPSGGNEQYF
TGTGCCAGCAGGCCTAGCGGGGGGAACGAGCAGTACTTC
>TRBJ2-5|TRBV5-1|TRBD2|.
CASSPRTSGETQYF
TGCGCCAGCAGCCCCAGGACTAGTGGAGAGACCCAGTACTTC
>TRBJ1-1|TRBV4-3|.|few
CASSQGPQGPNTEAFF
TGCGCCAGCAGCCAAGGGCCGCAGGGGCCGAACACTGAAGCTTTCTTT
>TRBJ1-5|TRBV7-2|.|.
CASSTGSQPQHF
TGTGCCAGCAGTACAGGGTCTCAGCCCCAGCATTTT
>TRBJ1-1|TRBV9|.|.
CASSSQGYEAFF
TGTGCCAGCAGCTCACAGGGTTATGAAGCTTTCTTT
>TRBJ2-7|TRBV5-6|.|.
CASSLWNLEGEQYF
TGTGCCAGCAGCTTGTGGAATCTAGAGGGCGAGCAGTACTTC
>TRBJ1-6|TRBV28|.|.
CASTLRITGGDSPLHF
TGTGCCAGCACCCTCCGAATTACGGGGGGCGATTCACCCCTCCACTTT
>TRBJ1-1|TRBV6-1|TRBD1|.
CASSEGTGGPTEAFF
TGTGCCAGCAGTGAAGGGACAGGGGGCCCCACTGAAGCTTTCTTT
>TRBJ2-1|TRBV6-4|.|.
CASSRHLSDSYNEQFF
TGTGCCAGCAGCCGCCATCTCAGTGACTCCTACAATGAGCAGTTCTTC
>TRBJ2-3|TRBV28|.|.
CASSLWISRGPDTQYF
TGTGCCAGCAGTTTATGGATTAGTCGGGGTCCAGATACGCAGTATTTT
>TRBJ2-1|TRBV5-1|TRBD2|few
CASSFKGPGSGSEQFF
TGCGCCAGCAGCTTTAAGGGACCCGGTAGCGGGTCTGAGCAGTTCTTC
>TRBJ2-5|TRBV24-1|.|.
CATTHRSRQETQYF
TGTGCCACCACCCACCGGTCGCGGCAAGAGACCCAGTACTTC
>TRBJ1-5|TRBV13|TRBD1|.
CASSKGGQGGHQPQHF
TGTGCCAGCAGCAAGGGAGGACAGGGAGGTCATCAGCCCCAGCATTTT
>TRBJ1-4|TRBV7-9|TRBD1|few
CASSFGTGDEKLFF
TGTGCCAGCAGCTTCGGGACAGGGGATGAAAAACTGTTTTTT
>TRBJ1-6|TRBV7-2|.|.
CATGQYNSPLHF
TGTGCCACGGGACAATATAATTCACCCCTCCACTTT
>TRBJ1-2|TRBV7-2|TRBD1|.
CASSLGQGDGYTF
TGTGCCAGCAGCTTAGGGCAGGGGGACGGCTACACCTTC